Following are 4 T cell receptor beta chains from one sample sequenced in a study of blood T cell repertoires in COVID-19. TCRdb's table, derived via immunoSEQ multiplex PCR, lists solely in-frame clones and lacks some. The sample contains 250,000 or so clones, 65% to 90% of which appear only once. The specimen sequenced was peripheral blood. Receptors originate from a man aged 25 to 40 with active or convalescent COVID-19.

The chain has TRBV9 and TRBJ2-2, with TRBD1 matching 11 bases. Trimming cost V 6 bases and J 7 bases; bases outside gene matches: 11. The CDR3 extends over 16 amino acids. Germline CDR1 reads SGDLS; CDR2 reads YYNGEE. In DNA, the CDR3 is TGTGCCAGCACCCCGGACAGGGGGCAAAGGAGCGGGGAGCTGTTTTTT. This codes for CASTPDRGQRSGELFF.

The rearrangement links TRBV7-8 to TRBJ1-1, with D unclear. Germline V CDR1 and CDR2: SGHVS, FQNEAQ. V was cut by 0 bases and J by 0 bases, with 5 bases left in between. This CDR3 region has 14 residues. Written as DNA, the CDR3 is TGTGCCAGCAGCTTAGCGAGGGTGAACACTGAAGCTTTCTTT. Translating gives CASSLARVNTEAFF.

The V call is TRBV5-5, the J call TRBJ1-2; D is unclear. Germline assignment: CDR1 SGHKS and CDR2 YYEKEE (reference sequence). This CDR3 spans 15 amino acids. Trimming removed 4 bases from V and 5 bases from J, with 18 bases in between. In nucleotides, the CDR3 is TGTGCCAGCAGCCCGCCCCTTGAGGGATTATATGGCTACACCTTC. Translation: CASSPPLEGLYGYTF.

The J gene is TRBJ2-1, the V gene TRBV19; 11 bases are shared with TRBD2. The CDR3 covers 16 residues. V shed 5 bases, J shed 9 bases, and the junction held 12 bases outside the gene matches. CDR1 LNHDA and CDR2 SQIVND come from the germline V gene (reference sequence). The CDR3 DNA is TGTGCCAGTAGTGTTGGCCTTAGCGGGGGGGTCTTTGAGCAGTTCTTC. This translates into CASSVGLSGGVFEQFF.